These 21 T cell receptor beta chains were sequenced from one sample in a study of tumor-infiltrating lymphocytes in primary liver carcinoma. A constant-region primer primed TCR beta cDNA synthesis from around 500 ng of total RNA. Generation of the TCR beta libraries relied on three nested multiplex PCR rounds using slightly modified ARM-PCR. TRBV1-TRBV30 forward and Cbeta reverse primers drove the first two roughly 10-cycle rounds. A single record per CDR3 protein comes from TCRdb applying MiXCR to the multiplex PCR reads. The sample has 320,000 or so distinct CDR3 sequences; about 60% are singletons. Germline DNA was extracted too, while blood RNA derived from unsorted whole blood. Material for sequencing was peripheral blood. The origin of the receptors is a man aged 35-49 years with primary liver carcinoma and hepatitis B virus infection.

Details on this clonotype: A much larger clone sits a single nucleotide away, making a read error possible. The CDR3 does not end in the conserved phenylalanine or tryptophan, so this is likely a read error. V usage is TRBV6-1 and J usage is TRBJ1-1; the D is unclear. Between the trimmed V and J ends, which lost 2 bases and 11 bases, there was a span of 15 bases. The CDR3 has 13 amino acids. From germline, CDR1 is MNHNS and CDR2 SASEGT. Here the CDR3 reads CASSEQAGRQAFI. The DNA of the CDR3 is TGTGCCAGCAGTGAACAGGCAGGTCGTCAGGCTTTCATT.

Turning to this clonotype: A much bigger clone sits one base away, suggesting this may be a read error. The J gene is TRBJ1-2, the V gene TRBV4-1; 8 bases map to TRBD1. This CDR3 is 15 amino acids long. Germline V gene lookup returns CDR1 MGHRA and CDR2 YSYEKL. CDR3 amino acids: CANSPGDRTSYGYTF. The CDR3 bases are TGCGCCAACAGCCCCGGGGACAGGACGAGCTATGGCTACACCTTC.

Points on this clonotype: A much larger clonotype is one base distant, so this may be a read error. J is TRBJ2-5 and V is TRBV4-2, with 9 bases fitting TRBD1. Germline lookup yields CDR1 LGHNA and CDR2 YNFKEQ. This CDR3 has 13 amino acids. CDR3 protein: CANSRQGGETQYF. The CDR3 DNA sequence: TGTGCCAACAGCCGACAGGGGGGAGAGACCCAGTACTTC.

Ten or more counts support this clonotype. The genes are TRBV4-2 and TRBJ2-7; D is perhaps TRBD1 (6 bases). There are 14 residues in the CDR3. Deletions cut 2 bases from V and 2 bases from J, with 10 bases between. The germline CDR1 and CDR2 sequences are LGHNA and YNFKEQ. DNA for the CDR3: TGTGCCAGCAGCCAATCAGCAGGGGCCTACGAGCAGTACTTC. Protein product: CASSQSAGAYEQYF.

On this clonotype: This may stem from a read error, because a much larger clone lies one nucleotide away. The chain carries TRBV12-3 or TRBV12-4 and TRBJ1-3; no clear D. The CDR3 spans 13 residues. CDR3 sequence reads: CASREPSGNTICF. Written as DNA, the CDR3 is TGTGCCAGCAGGGAACCCTCTGGAAACACCATATGTTTT.

This clonotype came up a few times. The gene calls are TRBV7-8 and TRBJ2-3, with D perhaps matching TRBD2 (6 bases). Trimming stripped 2 bases from V and 0 bases from J, with 9 bases between. Germline V lookup: CDR1 SGHVS, CDR2 FQNEAQ. The CDR3 is 15 residues long. CDR3 nucleotides: TGTGCCAGCAGCTTACGGCGGGGTAGCACAGATACGCAGTATTTT. This translates into CASSLRRGSTDTQYF.

This rearrangement joins TRBV11-2 to TRBJ1-4; D is possibly TRBD1 (6 bases). Germline V CDR1 and CDR2: SGHAT, FQNNGV. The CDR3 has 15 residues. V dropped 4 bases and J dropped 14 bases, with 23 bases sitting between them. The CDR3 protein is CASSSGAAVNEMLFF. In nucleotides, the CDR3 is TGTGCCAGCAGCTCAGGGGCCGCCGTGAATGAAATGCTGTTTTTT.

Regarding this clonotype: It is likely a read error, because the conserved phenylalanine at the end of the CDR3 is missing. The chain recombines TRBV11-1 with TRBJ2-7, with 10 bases matching TRBD1. The CDR3 totals 15 residues. The V and J ends lost 1 base and 7 bases, in that order; junction bases with no gene match: 7. Germline V CDR1 and CDR2: SGHAT, FQDESV (reference sequence). In nucleotides, the CDR3 is TGTGCCAGCAGCTTAGTGGTGACAGGGGGCGAAGAGCAGTACTAC. It is translated as CASSLVVTGGEEQYY.

Note on this clonotype: Since a much larger clone is just one base distant, this may be a read error. The V call is TRBV6-6, the J call TRBJ2-7, with 10 positions matching TRBD2. Germline CDR1 reads MNHNY; CDR2 reads SVGAGI (reference sequence). The CDR3 is 16 amino acids. As DNA, the CDR3 is TGTGCCAGCAGTTACACTGGAGCGGGAGGGCGCTACGAGCAGCACTTC. Protein sequence: CASSYTGAGGRYEQHF.

With respect to this clonotype: The CDR3 ends on some other residue instead of the conserved phenylalanine or tryptophan, so this is likely a read error. The chain combines TRBV4-3 with TRBJ2-1; 11 bases align to TRBD2. Germline CDR1 reads LGHNA; CDR2 reads YSLEER. This CDR3 has 19 residues. CDR3 coding DNA: TGCGCCTGCAGCCAAGATCCAATTAATAGCGGGAGGGCCTCGGATGAGCAGTTCTTA. Translation: CACSQDPINSGRASDEQFL.

A word on this clonotype: Given a much more abundant clone one base away, this may be a read error. The chain joins TRBV6-2 or TRBV6-3 to TRBJ2-3; 8 bases align to TRBD2. The CDR3 consists of 14 residues. V was clipped by 6 bases and J by 3 bases; unmatched bases: 5. CDR1 MNHEY and CDR2 SVGEGT come from the germline V gene. The CDR3 here is CASRGLVRTDTQYF. The CDR3 DNA sequence: TGTGCCAGCAGGGGACTAGTAAGGACAGATACGCAGTATTTT.

The rearrangement joins TRBV6-1 to TRBJ2-5; 11 bases align to TRBD1. Unmatched junction bases numbered 13, after V lost 11 bases and J lost 2 bases. The CDR3 length is 16 residues. Germline CDR1 MNHNS, CDR2 SASEGT. The CDR3 sequence: CAASARDRGLQETQYF. The CDR3 DNA is TGTGCCGCCAGTGCCCGGGACAGGGGGTTGCAAGAGACCCAGTACTTC.

A remark on this clonotype: A single base separates this from a much larger clone, so it may be a read error. The J gene is TRBJ1-2, the V gene TRBV6-6, with D tentatively TRBD1 (6 bases). The CDR3 has 13 residues. Germline V gene lookup returns CDR1 MNHNY and CDR2 SVGAGI (reference sequence). CDR3 sequence reads: CTSSPRGGYGYTF. CDR3 nucleotide sequence: TGTACCAGCAGCCCCAGGGGAGGATATGGCTACACCTTC.

In its sample, this clonotype was seen many times. The chain is built from TRBV6-2 or TRBV6-3 and TRBJ2-4; 8 nucleotides line up with TRBD2. J gave up 6 bases and V 7 bases, and 8 bases lay outside the gene matches. CDR1 and CDR2 (germline): MNHEY, SVGEGT. This CDR3 has 14 amino acids. CDR3 DNA sequence: TGTGCCAGCACCAACGGGGGGGAGAGAAACATTCAGTACTTC. This codes for CASTNGGERNIQYF.

The sample holds many counts of this clonotype. The rearrangement uses TRBV28 and TRBJ1-6; D might be TRBD1 (5 bases). This CDR3 spans 14 amino acids. Germline V gene sequence: CDR1 MDHEN, CDR2 SYDVKM. Trimming pared 4 bases from V and 10 bases from J, leaving 14 bases between. CDR3 sequence (DNA): TGTGCCAGCAGTTCCCCCCAGGGCCGATCACCCCTCCACTTT. This sequence encodes CASSSPQGRSPLHF.

This clonotype occurred a few times. The chain joins TRBV6-1 to TRBJ1-1; a possible D gene is TRBD1 (6 bases). CDR3 length: 11 residues. The germline gives CDR1 MNHNS, CDR2 SASEGT. V lost 6 bases to trimming and J lost 12 bases, with 14 bases between them. CDR3 coding DNA: TGTGCCAGCAGGTACAACAGGGTGACTTTCTTT. This translates into CASRYNRVTFF.

In this sample, this clonotype turned up a few times. The chain links TRBV14 to TRBJ1-2; D might be TRBD1 (5 bases). Germline V lookup: CDR1 SGHDN, CDR2 FVKESK. The CDR3 sequence is 13 residues long. With 4 bases removed from V and 4 bases from J, the gap between germline ends came to 10 bases. CDR3 DNA sequence: TGTGCCAGCAGCCCGGGACTGCTCTATGGCTACACCTTC. Translation gives CASSPGLLYGYTF.

As concerns this clonotype: An end of the junction differs from the germline gene, which may be a read error. This chain links TRBV11-3 with TRBJ2-7; unclear D gene. This CDR3 has 12 residues. The germline V gene encodes CDR1 SGHNT and CDR2 YENEEA. The CDR3 DNA reads TGTGCCAGCAGTTTAGATCGAGACGATCAGTACTTC. This codes for CASSLDRDDQYF.

This clonotype was observed a few times. The chain carries TRBV5-4 and TRBJ2-7, with TRBD2 as a possible D gene (5 bases). CDR1 is SGHNT, CDR2 YYREEE, per germline (reference sequence). This CDR3 has 13 residues. Trimming left V 0 bases short and J 5 bases short, with 9 bases between. The CDR3 coding sequence is TGTGCCAGCAGCTTGGAGGGAGTGGACGAGCAGTACTTC. It codes for CASSLEGVDEQYF.

J is TRBJ2-3 and V is TRBV11-2, with D possibly being TRBD1 or TRBD2 (6 bases each). CDR1 is SGHAT and CDR2 is FQNNGV in the germline V gene. The CDR3 covers 14 residues. Trimming shortened V by 11 bases and J by 2 bases, and 17 bases separated the two germline ends. CDR3 coding DNA: TGTGCCGGTCGAAGGGGGGAGTACACAGATACGCAGTATTTT. Protein product: CAGRRGEYTDTQYF.

This clonotype was observed at least ten times. The chain is built from TRBV4-2 and TRBJ1-6, with D unresolved. Trimming shortened V by 3 bases and J by 7 bases, and 10 bases separated the two germline ends. This CDR3 is built from 14 residues. Per germline, CDR1 LGHNA and CDR2 YNFKEQ. CDR3 DNA sequence: TGTGCCAGCAGCCACGGGGAGAAAAATTCACCCCTCCACTTT. Amino acid sequence: CASSHGEKNSPLHF.